What follows is one TCR beta chain and its context. The antigen is undetermined. This entry is derived from a study of cytomegalovirus exposure and HLA in healthy donors. On the study more broadly: Genetic ancestry analysis placed approximately 78% of the 398 donors that were genotyped in the Caucasian-associated cluster.

Both 60 Vbeta primers and 13 Jbeta primers went into the PCR. Original processing methods: Later analysis identified around 85 million unique TCR beta chains, about 11 million shared. Assay: immunoSEQ multiplex PCR; the TCRdb copy retains only in-frame clones and omits some. D and trimming come from the DNA, and the V and J calls and clone size come from that table. This table has about 160,000 clones, roughly 80% appearing once. The V gene end was trimmed by 2 bases and the J gene end by 6 bases; junction bases not matched to a gene: 4. Germline V gene data show CDR1 as SGHTA and CDR2 as FQGNSA. The CDR3 contains 14 residues. General study points: A prior analysis recorded that most TCR beta V segments were productive about 87% or about 30% of the time. Analyses of presence/absence relied on an assumption of roughly uniform sequencing depth across donors.

The chain is built from TRBV7-2 and TRBJ2-4; 7 bases match TRBD1. The clonotype was recovered from a female donor in good health and CMV-seronegative. The specimen sequenced was PBMCs. The CDR3 loop is CASSLIPGGNIQYF. The CDR3 DNA follows: TGTGCCAGCAGCTTAATCCCAGGGGGAAACATTCAGTACTTC.